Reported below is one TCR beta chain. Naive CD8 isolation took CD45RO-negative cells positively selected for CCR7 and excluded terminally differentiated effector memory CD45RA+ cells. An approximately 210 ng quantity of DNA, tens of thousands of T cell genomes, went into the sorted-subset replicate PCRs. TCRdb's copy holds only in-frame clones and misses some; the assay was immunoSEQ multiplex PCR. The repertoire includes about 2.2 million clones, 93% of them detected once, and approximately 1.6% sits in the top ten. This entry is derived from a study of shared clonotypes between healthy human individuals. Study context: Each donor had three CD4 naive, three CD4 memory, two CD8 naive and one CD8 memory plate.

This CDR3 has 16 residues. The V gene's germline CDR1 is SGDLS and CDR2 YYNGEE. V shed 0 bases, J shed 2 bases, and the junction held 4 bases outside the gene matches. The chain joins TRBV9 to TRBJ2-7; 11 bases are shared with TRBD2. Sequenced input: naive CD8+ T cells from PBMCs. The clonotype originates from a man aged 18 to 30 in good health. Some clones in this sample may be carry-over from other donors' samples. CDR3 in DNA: TGTGCCAGCAGCGTAGGACTAGCGGGGAGCACCTACGAGCAGTACTTC. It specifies CASSVGLAGSTYEQYF.